These 11 T cell receptor beta chains were all obtained from the same sample, sequenced in a study of graft-versus-host responses after intestinal transplantation. TCRdb keeps only in-frame clones here, not all; method: immunoSEQ multiplex PCR. The sample includes more than 65,000 clones, approximately 93% of them seen just once. No cognate antigen is known for these TCRs. The material was unstimulated CD8+ T cells sorted from spleen or lymph node cells, obtained before intestinal transplant. The receptors derive from a human donor who received an intestinal transplant.

The CDR3 nucleotides are TGTGCCAGCAGTGAATACCCGCCCGCCATAGTGGGGCCAACGTCCCAGTACTTC. Its translation is CASSEYPPAIVGPTSQYF. The chain combines TRBV25-1 with TRBJ2-5; weak D call: TRBD1 (5 bases). The V end was cut by 0 bases, the J end by 9 bases, with 26 bases between. CDR1 and CDR2 from the germline V gene are MGHDK and SYGVNS. The CDR3 contains 18 residues.

In DNA, the CDR3 is TGTGCCAGCAGCCCCGGGCACGTCGCCCGAGTTAAGGATACGCAGTATTTT. Protein product: CASSPGHVARVKDTQYF. The J gene is TRBJ2-3, the V gene TRBV9; D is unclear. Germline V gene sequence: CDR1 SGDLS, CDR2 YYNGEE. The CDR3 has 17 amino acids. Trimming removed 4 bases from V and 6 bases from J, with 24 bases in between.

This chain links TRBV9 with TRBJ2-5, with TRBD2 identical over 7 bases. From germline, CDR1 is SGDLS and CDR2 YYNGEE. The CDR3 is 16 residues long. Trimming cost V 0 bases and J 2 bases; bases outside gene matches: 7. The chain's CDR3 is CASSVARDYKQETQYF. CDR3 in DNA: TGTGCCAGCAGCGTAGCCAGGGACTACAAACAAGAGACCCAGTACTTC.

The rearrangement uses TRBV6-5 and TRBJ2-7; 8 positions agree with TRBD1. The V segment lost 2 bases and the J segment 2 bases; nucleotides outside the gene matches: 5. The V gene's germline CDR1 is MNHEY and CDR2 SVGAGI. This CDR3 contains 15 residues. In nucleotides, the CDR3 is TGTGCCAGCAGTTACGCGACAGGGGTTGCCTACGAGCAGTACTTC. It encodes CASSYATGVAYEQYF.

The chain couples TRBV27 to TRBJ1-4; the D gene is possibly TRBD1 (5 bases). The CDR3 consists of 13 residues. Germline V gene lookup returns CDR1 MNHEY and CDR2 SMNVEV (reference sequence). The ends were cut back, 5 bases at V and 8 bases at J, with 12 bases in the middle. The CDR3 protein is CASSPRDGEKLFF. In nucleotides, the CDR3 is TGTGCCAGCAGTCCCCGGGACGGGGAAAAACTGTTTTTT.

V and J are TRBV6-5 and TRBJ1-4, with unresolved D. The CDR3 sequence is 13 residues long. In germline, CDR1 is MNHEY, CDR2 SVGAGI. Trimming left V 2 bases short and J 8 bases short, with 9 bases between. Here the CDR3 reads CASSYILGEKLFF. Written as DNA, the CDR3 is TGTGCCAGCAGTTACATACTCGGGGAAAAACTGTTTTTT.

The chain carries TRBV5-1 and TRBJ2-3; no clear D gene. This CDR3 spans 13 amino acids. V was pared by 1 base and J by 2 bases, with 5 bases between. Germline loops: CDR1 SGHRS, CDR2 YFSETQ. CDR3 DNA sequence: TGCGCCAGCAGCTTGACTTACACAGATACGCAGTATTTT. Translation gives CASSLTYTDTQYF.

The chain carries TRBV9 and TRBJ2-1; 9 nucleotides agree with TRBD2. Germline loops: CDR1 SGDLS, CDR2 YYNGEE. The CDR3 spans 16 residues. The V and J ends lost 0 bases and 7 bases, in that order; junction bases with no gene match: 8. CDR3 loop: CASSVGAGGPGNEQFF. CDR3 coding DNA: TGTGCCAGCAGCGTAGGGGCGGGAGGGCCCGGGAATGAGCAGTTCTTC.

The rearrangement joins TRBV7-3 to TRBJ2-1; the match to TRBD2 covers 10 bases. Germline lookup yields CDR1 SGHTA and CDR2 FQGTGA. The CDR3 totals 15 residues. Trimming cost V 5 bases and J 7 bases; bases outside gene matches: 8. CDR3: CASSLLAGAGNEQFF. CDR3 nucleotide sequence: TGTGCCAGCAGCCTCCTAGCGGGAGCTGGTAATGAGCAGTTCTTC.

This clone was seen only a few times. This chain uses TRBV10-3 with TRBJ2-7; D gene ambiguous. Trimming shortened V by 0 bases and J by 5 bases, and 5 bases separated the two germline ends. This CDR3 has 12 amino acids. From germline, CDR1 is ENHRY and CDR2 SYGVKD. The chain's CDR3 is CAISESTNEQYF. For the CDR3, the DNA is TGTGCCATCAGTGAGTCGACCAACGAGCAGTACTTC.

This sequence joins TRBV10-2 and TRBJ2-2; 9 bases match TRBD1. The CDR3 consists of 16 residues. Trimming at V came to 6 bases and at J to 5 bases, leaving 10 bases not matched to a gene. Germline CDR1 reads WSHSY; CDR2 reads SAAADI. CDR3 in DNA: TGCGCCAGCAGAAGTACAGGGGGCGCGGGGACCGGGGAGCTGTTTTTT. Amino acid sequence: CASRSTGGAGTGELFF.